This T cell receptor beta chain originates from a study of identical twins. TCRdb used MiXCR to reprocess the 5' RACE reads, holding one entry per CDR3 protein. The table shows approximately 220,000 distinct CDR3 sequences, with 7.5% occurring only once. The CDR3 is made up of 15 amino acids. The J segment lost 5 bases and the V segment lost 5 bases, leaving 10 bases of the junction unmatched. Details on this clonotype: Its antigen is as yet unknown.

Study observations and caveats: Out-of-frame alpha sequences shared by twins showed excess low generation probability.

In addition, the sample was reused for a study of yellow fever vaccine responses in identical twins.

Sequenced: memory (CD45RO+) T cells sorted from blood. The V call is TRBV12-3 or TRBV12-4, the J call TRBJ2-5; 8 bases are shared with TRBD1. The source is a woman in her late teens or twenties in good health. CDR3 residues: CASSQGAEGKETQYF. DNA of the CDR3: TGTGCCAGCAGTCAGGGGGCGGAAGGGAAGGAGACCCAGTACTTC.